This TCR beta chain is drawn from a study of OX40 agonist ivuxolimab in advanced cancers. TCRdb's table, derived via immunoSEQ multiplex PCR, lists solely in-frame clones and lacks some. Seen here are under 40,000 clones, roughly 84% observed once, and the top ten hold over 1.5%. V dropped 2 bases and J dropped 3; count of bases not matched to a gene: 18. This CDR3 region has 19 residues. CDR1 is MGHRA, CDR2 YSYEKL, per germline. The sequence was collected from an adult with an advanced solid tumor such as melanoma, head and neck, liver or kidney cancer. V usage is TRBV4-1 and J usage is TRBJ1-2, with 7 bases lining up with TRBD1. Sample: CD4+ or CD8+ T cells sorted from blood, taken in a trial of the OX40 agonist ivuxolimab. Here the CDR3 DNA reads TGCGCCAGCAGCCAACAACTTACTATCCCAGGGGGGACGGACTATGGCTACACCTTC. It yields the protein CASSQQLTIPGGTDYGYTF.